One sample yielded the 22 T cell receptor beta chains listed below, sequenced in a study of T-cell reconstitution after alpha-beta-depleted transplantation in children. A TCRbeta library incorporating unique molecular identifiers was prepared. Using its own MiXCR run on the PCR reads, TCRdb lists one record per CDR3 protein. The repertoire has over 150,000 distinct CDR3 sequences, roughly 7.1% of them found once; the top ten carry 5.5%. The sequences come from PBMCs, collected before TCRalphabeta/CD19-depleted stem cell transplant. These receptors were obtained from a boy between 2 and 15 years old with acute lymphoblastic leukemia, due to receive a stem cell transplant.

In its sample, this clonotype was seen many times. The chain carries TRBV29-1 and TRBJ2-1; 13 bases are shared with TRBD2. Germline values: CDR1 SQVTM, CDR2 ANQGSEA. The CDR3 is made up of 14 amino acids. With V trimmed by 4 bases and J by 14 bases, 11 bases remained unmatched. The CDR3 is CSVAFQLAGGPKFF. For the CDR3, the DNA is TGCAGCGTTGCTTTCCAACTAGCGGGAGGGCCTAAGTTCTTC.

This clonotype was seen ten or more times. The chain is built from TRBV6-2 or TRBV6-3 and TRBJ2-5; 8 bases are a match to TRBD1. J was trimmed by 6 bases and V by 10 bases; bases with no gene match: 7. Per germline, CDR1 MNHEY and CDR2 SVGEGT. This CDR3 has 12 amino acids. CDR3 protein: CAIGQGAQTQYF. The DNA of the CDR3 is TGTGCCATCGGGCAGGGGGCACAGACCCAGTACTTC.

This clonotype has a count of ten or more. The chain employs TRBV9 and TRBJ2-7, with 10 bases lining up with TRBD1. In germline, CDR1 is SGDLS, CDR2 YYNGEE. The CDR3 is made up of 15 amino acids. With 7 bases clipped from V and 3 bases from J, the junction kept 10 bases outside the gene matches. The CDR3 DNA reads as TGTGCCAGCTCCCCCCGGGACAGGGGCTTCTACGAGCAGTACTTC. Translation gives CASSPRDRGFYEQYF.

In this sample, this clonotype turned up many times. This sequence joins TRBV28 and TRBJ2-3; 8 nucleotides line up with TRBD2. The CDR3 is made up of 15 amino acids. Trimming cost V 5 bases and J 4 bases; bases outside gene matches: 8. Germline assignment: CDR1 MDHEN and CDR2 SYDVKM. CDR3 protein: CASSPPGGASDTQYF. CDR3 DNA sequence: TGTGCCAGCAGTCCACCCGGGGGGGCGTCAGATACGCAGTATTTT.

V is TRBV3-1 and J is TRBJ1-4; a possible D gene is TRBD1 (6 bases). V was shortened by 10 bases and J by 2 bases, with 26 bases between the two germline ends. From germline, CDR1 is LGHDT and CDR2 YNNKEL (reference sequence). The CDR3 contains 18 residues. The CDR3 region is CATCQQVLRGRTNEKLFF. In DNA form, the CDR3 reads TGTGCCACCTGCCAGCAGGTCCTCAGGGGCCGGACTAATGAAAAACTGTTTTTT.

This clonotype was seen many times. The chain combines TRBV7-2 with TRBJ2-3; D not resolved. The V and J ends lost 5 bases and 2 bases respectively, with 8 bases between them. The CDR3 has 13 amino acids. Looked up from germline, CDR1 is SGHTA and CDR2 is FQGNSA. The CDR3 DNA reads as TGTGCCAGCAGCCAAGGATTCACAGATACGCAGTATTTT. It yields the protein CASSQGFTDTQYF.

The chain couples TRBV11-2 to TRBJ2-3; no clear D gene. CDR1 is SGHAT and CDR2 is FQNNGV in the germline V gene. The ends were cut back, 1 base at V and 4 bases at J, with 15 bases in the middle. This CDR3 comprises 16 residues. CDR3 sequence reads: CASSLGSRVTADTQYF. DNA for the CDR3: TGTGCCAGCAGCTTAGGTTCCCGGGTAACAGCAGATACGCAGTATTTT.

This clonotype was found many times. The chain joins TRBV29-1 to TRBJ2-1; D is ambiguous. In germline, CDR1 is SQVTM, CDR2 ANQGSEA. The CDR3 has 15 amino acids. Trimming took 5 bases from V and 0 from J, leaving 14 bases between them. CDR3 amino acids: CSVSFGLSSYNEQFF. CDR3 sequence (DNA): TGCAGCGTTAGCTTCGGGTTAAGCTCCTACAATGAGCAGTTCTTC.

The table lists this clonotype with a few counts. V gene TRBV4-2 combines with J gene TRBJ2-5; perhaps TRBD1 as D (6 bases). With 4 bases removed from V and 4 bases from J, the gap between germline ends came to 10 bases. There are 13 residues in the CDR3. Germline V gene data show CDR1 as LGHNA and CDR2 as YNFKEQ. The CDR3 here is CASSRTRGETQYF. The CDR3 nucleotides read TGTGCCAGCAGCCGCACCAGGGGAGAGACCCAGTACTTC.

This clonotype has just a few counts. The chain recombines TRBV13 with TRBJ1-1; D remains unclear. CDR1 is PRHDT and CDR2 is FYEKMQ in the germline V gene (reference sequence). The V end lost 3 bases, the J end lost 4 bases, and 6 bases lay between the germline ends. The CDR3 spans 12 residues. The DNA of the CDR3 is TGTGCCAGCAGCTTCGGGATCACTGAAGCTTTCTTT. It codes for CASSFGITEAFF.

The chain uses TRBV6-1 and TRBJ2-7, with a weak D call TRBD1 (6 bases). V was cut by 6 bases and J by 2 bases, with 14 bases left in between. CDR3 size: 14 residues. Germline V gives CDR1 MNHNS, CDR2 SASEGT. CDR3 in amino acids: CASRWTEMTYEQYF. The CDR3 nucleotides are TGTGCCAGCAGATGGACAGAAATGACCTACGAGCAGTACTTC.

As to this clonotype: Since no conserved phenylalanine or tryptophan closes the CDR3, a read error is the likely cause. No DNA is shown, since the ends of the CDR3 on it are uncertain; the CDR3 is the one TCRdb lists. The V call is TRBV7-9, the J call TRBJ1-2; TRBD1, the table's D call, was not compared with the DNA. The CDR3 numbers 12 amino acids, ends counted. CDR1 and CDR2 (germline): SEHNR, FQNEAQ (reference sequence). CDR3 residues: CASSLDAPGGQV.

This chain joins TRBV10-3 and TRBJ2-3; D is perhaps TRBD2 (7 bases). The germline CDR1 and CDR2 sequences are ENHRY and SYGVKD. The CDR3 covers 17 residues. V gave up 6 bases and J gave up 2 bases, with 21 bases separating them. The CDR3 DNA is TGTGCCATCAGCCGTGGGGGCGGGAGCTTTACCACAGATACGCAGTATTTT. Translating it yields CAISRGGGSFTTDTQYF.

The table lists this clonotype with many counts. This chain connects TRBV7-2 to TRBJ2-1; D might be TRBD1 (6 bases). V shed 5 bases and J shed 0 bases, with 8 bases lying between them. The CDR3 sequence is 14 residues long. Germline V gene lookup returns CDR1 SGHTA and CDR2 FQGNSA. The CDR3 bases are TGTGCCAGCAGCATACAGGGCTCCTACAATGAGCAGTTCTTC. This gives the protein CASSIQGSYNEQFF.

At least ten counts were recorded for this clonotype. V is TRBV20-1 and J is TRBJ2-3; D tentatively reads TRBD1 or TRBD2 (6 bases each). Between the trimmed V and J ends, which lost 1 base and 2 bases, there was a span of 13 bases. This CDR3 has 15 residues. CDR1 is DFQATT and CDR2 is SNEGSKA in the germline V gene (reference sequence). The CDR3 DNA is TGCAGTGCTAGAGGGGAGAGGGGGGTCACAGATACGCAGTATTTT. Protein sequence: CSARGERGVTDTQYF.

The chain links TRBV7-3 to TRBJ2-4; 10 bases map to TRBD1. There are 21 residues in the CDR3. After removal of 7 bases from V and 0 bases from J, the junction contained 21 bases not matched to a gene. Germline V gives CDR1 SGHTA, CDR2 FQGTGA. CDR3 residues: CASTQPGQGMRLLRAKNIQYF. The CDR3 bases are TGTGCCAGCACTCAACCGGGACAGGGGATGAGGCTACTTAGAGCCAAAAACATTCAGTACTTC.

This clonotype has just a few counts. The chain combines TRBV12-3 or TRBV12-4 with TRBJ2-5, with 11 bases identical to TRBD2. The CDR3 totals 14 residues. Trimming took 5 bases from V and 5 from J; bases not matched to a gene: 4. Here the CDR3 reads CASSTSGGGETQYF. The CDR3, as DNA: TGTGCCAGCAGTACTAGCGGGGGCGGGGAGACCCAGTACTTC.

This clonotype occurred many times. The rearrangement uses TRBV29-1 and TRBJ2-7; tentatively, D is TRBD2 (5 bases). The CDR3 has 13 amino acids. The V end was cut by 4 bases, the J end by 2 bases, with 12 bases between. Looked up from germline, CDR1 is SQVTM and CDR2 is ANQGSEA. CDR3 DNA: TGCAGCGTTGGGCTAGCCCTAACCTACGAGCAGTACTTC. Amino acids: CSVGLALTYEQYF.

This clonotype showed up just a few times. The chain carries TRBV7-3 and TRBJ2-7; 12 bases are shared with TRBD2. The germline CDR1 and CDR2 sequences are SGHTA and FQGTGA. The ends lost 5 bases at V and 7 bases at J; junction bases unmatched: 6. CDR3 length: 14 amino acids. The CDR3 loop reads CASSPSGGAREQYF. CDR3 coding DNA: TGTGCCAGCAGCCCTAGCGGGGGGGCCCGGGAGCAGTACTTC.

The chain is built from TRBV7-1 and TRBJ1-1, with D unclear. TRBV7-1 is an ORF for which the function is uncertain. V was shortened by 6 bases and J by 6 bases, with 11 bases between the two germline ends. CDR3 length: 12 amino acids. The CDR3 spells CASRVSRAEAFF. As DNA, the CDR3 is TGTGCCAGCAGGGTGAGCCGGGCTGAAGCTTTCTTT.

This clonotype was recorded a few times. The chain couples TRBV3-1 to TRBJ2-1, with D possibly TRBD2 on 5 matching bases. Germline V gene data show CDR1 as LGHDT and CDR2 as YNNKEL (reference sequence). V was cut by 2 bases and J by 5 bases, with 13 bases left in between. This CDR3 spans 15 amino acids. The DNA of the CDR3 is TGTGCCAGCAGCCAAATTAGGGAGCGTGACAATGAGCAGTTCTTC. It translates to CASSQIRERDNEQFF.

This clonotype was seen many times. The J gene is TRBJ2-1, the V gene TRBV27, with a tentative D call TRBD2 (6 bases). CDR1 and CDR2 from the germline V gene are MNHEY and SMNVEV (reference sequence). The CDR3 loop spans 15 amino acids. V dropped 5 bases and J dropped 5 bases, with 16 bases sitting between them. Here the CDR3 DNA reads TGTGCCAGCAGTCCTCTAGCGTCTGGGCACAATGAGCAGTTCTTC. Protein: CASSPLASGHNEQFF.